This T cell receptor (beta chain) was retrieved from a study of cytomegalovirus exposure and HLA in healthy donors. Study-level findings and limits: It was reportedly the case that the classifier diagnosed cytomegalovirus status with high specificity and sensitivity. Across donors, most TCRs were seen rarely, yet some public ones were widespread. The study flagged about 150 TCR beta chains as cytomegalovirus-associated.

This table comes from immunoSEQ multiplex PCR, and its TCRdb copy is limited to in-frame clones, with some not included. This sample has roughly 150,000 clones, with roughly 95% found just once. The donors were in the approximately 120-subject validation cohort, distinct from the 666-subject first cohort. CDR1 and CDR2 (germline): SEHNR, FQNEAQ (reference sequence). J lost 3 bases, V lost 5 bases, and 4 bases had no gene match. The CDR3 is 15 amino acids. Comments on this clone: Its antigen is still unknown.

The receptor was derived from a woman younger than 35 in good health and CMV-seronegative. This chain links TRBV7-9 with TRBJ2-1, with TRBD2 identical over 10 bases. The specimen was PBMCs. CDR3 sequence: CASSRSGGYYNEQFF. The CDR3 coding sequence is TGTGCCAGCAGCCGTAGCGGGGGGTACTACAATGAGCAGTTCTTC.